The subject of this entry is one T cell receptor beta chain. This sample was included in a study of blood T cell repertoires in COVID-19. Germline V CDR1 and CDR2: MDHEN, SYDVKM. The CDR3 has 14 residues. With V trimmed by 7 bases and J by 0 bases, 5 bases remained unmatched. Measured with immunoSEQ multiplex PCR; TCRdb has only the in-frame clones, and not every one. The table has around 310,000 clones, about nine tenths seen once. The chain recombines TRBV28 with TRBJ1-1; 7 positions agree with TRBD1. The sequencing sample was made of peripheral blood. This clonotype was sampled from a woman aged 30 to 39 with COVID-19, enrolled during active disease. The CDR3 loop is CASKTGSMNTEAFF. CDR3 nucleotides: TGTGCCAGCAAGACAGGGAGTATGAACACTGAAGCTTTCTTT.